The following is a T cell receptor (beta chain) sequence with its context. Using immunoSEQ multiplex PCR, the repertoire was profiled, and TCRdb retains in-frame clones only, with some absent. The sample consists of 35,000 to 45,000 clones, about 90% of them appearing once. The data derive from a study of blood T cell repertoires in COVID-19. For the study at large: The United States, Italy and Spain were the sources of the acute and convalescent COVID-19 samples. PBMCs, B-cell-depleted T cells, or T cells were the source of the cDNA or gDNA that made up the material.

The clonotype was recovered from a man aged 55 to 70 with acute or convalescent COVID-19. The source material was peripheral blood.

The CDR3 spells CASSQQSRANEKLFF. The CDR3, as DNA: TGCGCCAGCAGCCAGCAATCACGGGCTAATGAAAAACTGTTTTTT. The rearrangement joins TRBV4-1 to TRBJ1-4; D gene uncertain. The germline V gene has CDR1 MGHRA and CDR2 YSYEKL. The V end was cut by 3 bases, the J end by 3 bases, with 11 bases between. The CDR3 is 15 residues long.